A single sample is the source of the 18 T cell receptor beta chains below, sequenced in a study of response to subunit inactivated influenza vaccine. Via MiXCR, TCRdb re-called the RT-PCR reads, giving one row per CDR3 protein. The data contain about 700,000 distinct CDR3 sequences, about 15% of them seen just once; the ten biggest clones take up around a tenth. The sample here was PBMCs from blood, taken approximately 12 days after vaccination. These receptors were obtained from a man in his fifties who received an inactivated influenza vaccine.

V usage is TRBV28 and J usage is TRBJ2-1; D is undetermined. The V end was cut by 3 bases, the J end by 4 bases, with 13 bases between. The CDR3 is 15 amino acids. Germline V gene data show CDR1 as MDHEN and CDR2 as SYDVKM. DNA for the CDR3: TGTGCCAGCAGTTTCTCGCCCAACTCATACAATGAGCAGTTCTTC. This encodes CASSFSPNSYNEQFF.

In its sample, this clonotype was seen a few times. The chain employs TRBV11-1 and TRBJ2-3; D might be TRBD2 (5 bases). The CDR3 loop spans 19 amino acids. V dropped 3 bases and J dropped 2 bases, with 24 bases sitting between them. Germline V gene sequence: CDR1 SGHAT, CDR2 FQDESV (reference sequence). DNA for the CDR3: TGTGCCAGCAGCTTGCCATCCGGGGTCGGACTTCCATTCACAGATACGCAGTATTTT. Translation gives CASSLPSGVGLPFTDTQYF.

This clonotype was picked up many times. The chain couples TRBV29-1 to TRBJ2-5; tentatively, D is TRBD2 (6 bases). The CDR3 is made up of 10 amino acids. The V end lost 7 bases, the J end lost 5 bases, and 8 bases lay between the germline ends. Germline-derived CDR1 and CDR2 are SQVTM and ANQGSEA. CDR3 nucleotides: TGCAGCGCGGGAGAGGAGACCCAGTACTTC. Residues: CSAGEETQYF. The entire variable domain, with the rest obtained from reference TRBV29-1 and TRBJ2-5, is as follows: SAVISQKPSRDICQRGTSLTIQCQVDSQVTMMFWYRQQPGQSLTLIATANQGSEATYESGFVIDKFPISRPNLTFSTLTVSNMSPEDSSIYLCSAGEETQYFGPGTRLLVL.

The chain is built from TRBV9 and TRBJ2-3; TRBD2 matches 8 bases. CDR1 and CDR2 from the germline V gene are SGDLS and YYNGEE. V lost 3 bases to trimming and J lost 7 bases; unmatched junction nucleotides: 10. This CDR3 contains 15 residues. This CDR3 is CASSGGNAGGNTQYF. Here the CDR3 DNA reads TGTGCCAGCAGCGGCGGGAATGCGGGAGGAAATACGCAGTATTTT.

The rearrangement links TRBV4-1 to TRBJ1-4, with D perhaps matching TRBD1 (5 bases). Between the trimmed V and J ends, which lost 0 bases and 8 bases, there was a span of 16 bases. Germline V gives CDR1 MGHRA, CDR2 YSYEKL. The CDR3 totals 16 residues. The CDR3 loop reads CASSQDAGPIREKLFF. The DNA for the CDR3 is TGCGCCAGCAGCCAAGATGCGGGACCTATTCGCGAAAAACTGTTTTTT.

This clonotype appeared a few times. V usage is TRBV29-1 and J usage is TRBJ2-7; 9 positions agree with TRBD1. The V and J ends lost 4 bases and 6 bases, in that order; junction bases with no gene match: 13. Per the germline V gene, CDR1 is SQVTM and CDR2 is ANQGSEA. The CDR3 has 15 amino acids. CDR3 coding DNA: TGCAGCGTTGGGCCCTCGAGCGGACAGGGGATCGAGCAGTACTTC. Translation gives CSVGPSSGQGIEQYF.

The chain links TRBV6-2 or TRBV6-3 to TRBJ2-1; 8 nucleotides align to TRBD2. CDR1 and CDR2 (germline): MNHEY, SVGEGT. J was trimmed by 6 bases and V by 2 bases; bases with no gene match: 6. This CDR3 has 15 amino acids. CDR3 protein: CASSYLSGRANEQFF. As DNA, the CDR3 is TGTGCCAGCAGTTACCTCAGCGGGAGAGCCAATGAGCAGTTCTTC.

This clonotype was detected many times. One end of the junction is discordant with germline, which a read error may explain. This chain uses TRBV4-3 with TRBJ2-1, with D hard to call. The V gene's germline CDR1 is LGHNA and CDR2 YSLEER. The CDR3 has 15 amino acids. In DNA, the CDR3 is TGTGCCAGCAGCCAAGATTCTGGAAGCTACAATGAGCAGTTCTTC. It specifies CASSQDSGSYNEQFF.

The chain employs TRBV4-1 and TRBJ2-4; tentative D call: TRBD1 (5 bases). Germline V gene data show CDR1 as MGHRA and CDR2 as YSYEKL. Trimming took off 0 bases at V and 0 bases at J, with 12 bases between the two ends. The length of the CDR3 is 17 residues. The CDR3 region is CASSQERGTVAKNIQYF. CDR3 coding DNA: TGCGCCAGCAGCCAAGAAAGGGGCACGGTAGCCAAAAACATTCAGTACTTC.

V is TRBV19 and J is TRBJ2-7, with D hard to call. The V and J ends lost 4 bases and 0 bases respectively, with 10 bases between them. The CDR3 loop spans 14 amino acids. CDR1 is LNHDA, CDR2 SQIVND, per germline (reference sequence). CDR3 amino acids: CASSNIRGSYEQYF. For the CDR3, the DNA is TGTGCCAGTAGTAATATCAGAGGCTCCTACGAGCAGTACTTC.

This clonotype was counted between two and nine times. This chain links TRBV4-3 with TRBJ2-5; 12 bases are a match to TRBD2. Trimming cost V 4 bases and J 2 bases; bases outside gene matches: 5. The CDR3 runs 16 residues. Germline loops: CDR1 LGHNA, CDR2 YSLEER. CDR3: CASSRPGLAGQETQYF. CDR3 DNA: TGCGCCAGCAGCCGACCAGGACTAGCGGGGCAAGAGACCCAGTACTTC.

The CDR3: CASSLTTGSADTQYF. CDR3 nucleotides: TGTGCCAGCAGCTTAACTACAGGGTCTGCAGATACGCAGTATTTT. This rearrangement joins TRBV7-9 to TRBJ2-3; D perhaps matches TRBD1 (6 bases). With 2 bases removed from V and 4 bases from J, the gap between germline ends came to 13 bases. Germline CDR1 SEHNR, CDR2 FQNEAQ (reference sequence). This CDR3 comprises 15 residues.

This clonotype was seen ten or more times. This chain connects TRBV6-6 to TRBJ1-2; the D gene is possibly TRBD1 (6 bases). Germline loops: CDR1 MNHNY, CDR2 SVGAGI (reference sequence). There are 13 residues in the CDR3. V lost 5 bases and J lost 3, with 10 bases in between. CDR3 in DNA: TGTGCCAGCAGTCAACAGGGTGACTATGGCTACACCTTC. It codes for CASSQQGDYGYTF.

This clonotype was recorded a few times. The chain combines TRBV29-1 with TRBJ2-7; 8 bases agree with TRBD2. The germline gives CDR1 SQVTM, CDR2 ANQGSEA. This CDR3 has 14 residues. Germline trimming cut 3 bases from V and 0 bases from J; bases unmatched to any gene: 4. In nucleotides, the CDR3 is TGCAGCGTTGACGGGGGGGGTGCCTCCTACGAGCAGTACTTC. Translation: CSVDGGGASYEQYF.

This sequence joins TRBV5-1 and TRBJ2-1; TRBD1 or TRBD2 may be the D gene (6 bases each). V lost 4 bases to trimming and J lost 0 bases, with 14 bases between them. The CDR3 contains 16 residues. CDR1 and CDR2 (germline): SGHRS, YFSETQ. The CDR3 DNA is TGCGCCAGCAGCCCCGAAGGGGGGCGCTCCTACAATGAGCAGTTCTTC. Its translation: CASSPEGGRSYNEQFF.

This clonotype was recorded many times. The rearrangement uses TRBV6-1 and TRBJ1-1; the D is unclear. Trimming shortened V by 6 bases and J by 4 bases, and 18 bases separated the two germline ends. CDR3 length: 15 amino acids. The V gene's germline CDR1 is MNHNS and CDR2 SASEGT. The chain's CDR3 is CASSPGEGIGTEAFF. The CDR3 nucleotides are TGTGCCAGCAGCCCTGGTGAGGGTATCGGCACTGAAGCTTTCTTT.

In its sample, this clonotype was seen a few times. The J gene is TRBJ2-7, the V gene TRBV28; D may be TRBD2 (5 bases). The germline V gene has CDR1 MDHEN and CDR2 SYDVKM. CDR3 length: 13 residues. Between the trimmed V and J ends, which lost 8 bases and 2 bases, there was a span of 13 bases. The DNA for the CDR3 is TGTGCCAGCCGGGATTCGCCTACCTACGAGCAGTACTTC. This sequence encodes CASRDSPTYEQYF.

This clonotype was seen many times. V and J are TRBV12-3 or TRBV12-4 and TRBJ1-5, with 9 bases identical to TRBD1. The CDR3 sequence is 15 residues long. The trim removed 2 bases at V and 2 bases at J, leaving 1 base unmatched. The DNA for the CDR3 is TGTGCCAGCAGTTTAACAGGGGGCGGCAATCAGCCCCAGCATTTT. Translated, it gives CASSLTGGGNQPQHF.